This T cell receptor beta chain derives from a study of blood T cell repertoires in COVID-19. Adults between roughly 18 and 90 years of age took part from 24 US areas. Participants' reported clinical history set cohort assignment. Up to 2 weeks before entering the study, exposed participants had met a COVID-19 case. Some clones are missing from TCRdb's copy, which holds only in-frame ones; the method was immunoSEQ multiplex PCR. The table has 150,000 to 200,000 clones, 75% to 90% seen once; the top ten hold more than 4.5%. CDR1 KGHSH and CDR2 LQKENI come from the germline V gene. The ends lost 3 bases at V and 4 bases at J; junction bases unmatched: 8. This CDR3 has 17 residues.

The clonotype originates from a man between 65 and 85 years old who had been exposed to COVID-19. The chain recombines TRBV18 with TRBJ2-2; 10 nucleotides agree with TRBD2. Sequences were obtained from PBMCs or T cells enriched from blood (not recorded which). CDR3 nucleotides: TGTGCCAGCTCACCTTCCGTGATAGCGGGAGGCACCGGGGAGCTGTTTTTT. This sequence encodes CASSPSVIAGGTGELFF.